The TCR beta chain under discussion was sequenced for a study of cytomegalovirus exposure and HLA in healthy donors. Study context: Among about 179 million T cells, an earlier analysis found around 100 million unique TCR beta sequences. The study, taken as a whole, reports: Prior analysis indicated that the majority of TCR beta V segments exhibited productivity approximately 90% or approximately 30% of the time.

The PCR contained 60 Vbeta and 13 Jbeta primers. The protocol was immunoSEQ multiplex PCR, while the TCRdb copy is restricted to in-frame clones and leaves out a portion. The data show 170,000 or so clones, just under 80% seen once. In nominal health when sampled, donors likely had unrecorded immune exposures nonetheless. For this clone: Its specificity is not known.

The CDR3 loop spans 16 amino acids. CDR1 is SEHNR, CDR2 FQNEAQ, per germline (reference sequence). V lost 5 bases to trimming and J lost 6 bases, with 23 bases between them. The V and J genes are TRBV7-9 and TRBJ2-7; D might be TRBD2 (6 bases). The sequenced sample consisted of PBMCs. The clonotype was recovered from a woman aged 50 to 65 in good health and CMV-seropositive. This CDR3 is CASSQRASRRGGEQYF. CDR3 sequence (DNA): TGTGCCAGCAGCCAAAGGGCTAGCCGGAGGGGAGGCGAGCAGTACTTC.